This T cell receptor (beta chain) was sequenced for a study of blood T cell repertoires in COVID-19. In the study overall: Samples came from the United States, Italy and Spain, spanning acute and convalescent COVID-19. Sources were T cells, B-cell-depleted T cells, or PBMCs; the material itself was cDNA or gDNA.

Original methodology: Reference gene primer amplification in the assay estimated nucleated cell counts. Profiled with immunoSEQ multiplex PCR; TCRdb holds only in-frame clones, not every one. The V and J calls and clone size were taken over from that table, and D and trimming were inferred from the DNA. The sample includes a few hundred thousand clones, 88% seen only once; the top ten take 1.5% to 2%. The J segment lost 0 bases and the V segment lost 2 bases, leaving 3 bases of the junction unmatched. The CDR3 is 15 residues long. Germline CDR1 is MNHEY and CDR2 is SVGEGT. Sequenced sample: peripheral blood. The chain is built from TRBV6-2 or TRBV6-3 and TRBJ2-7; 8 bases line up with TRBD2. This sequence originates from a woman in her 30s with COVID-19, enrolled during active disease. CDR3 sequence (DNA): TGTGCCAGCAGTTACGGTCTAGCGGGCTCCTACGAGCAGTACTTC. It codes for CASSYGLAGSYEQYF.